These 30 T cell receptor beta chains came from one sample sequenced in a study of cytotoxic CD8 clonotypes in ibrutinib-treated CLL. Sequencing used immunoSEQ multiplex PCR; TCRdb keeps in-frame clones, though not all of them. In the table there are 100,000 or so clones, approximately 58% of which are singletons. Specimen: PBMCs, collected after 24 months of ibrutinib treatment. The source is a human donor with chronic lymphocytic leukemia.

This clone was seen a few times. CDR3 sequence (DNA): TGTGCCAGCAGCCTAACAGGGAACTATGGCTACACCTTC. This translates into CASSLTGNYGYTF. This chain links TRBV6-6 with TRBJ1-2; D is possibly TRBD1 (6 bases). The CDR3 loop spans 13 amino acids. Germline lookup yields CDR1 MNHNY and CDR2 SVGAGI (reference sequence). The V end lost 6 bases, the J end lost 2 bases, and 10 bases lay between the germline ends.

The chain couples TRBV11-2 to TRBJ2-1; 11 bases agree with TRBD2. The germline gives CDR1 SGHAT, CDR2 FQNNGV. V gave up 4 bases and J gave up 3 bases; unmatched junction bases: 8. The CDR3 runs 17 residues. The DNA for the CDR3 is TGTGCCAGCAGCTCCACGCTGCTAGCGGGGGGCTACAATGAGCAGTTCTTC. Its translation is CASSSTLLAGGYNEQFF.

This chain links TRBV29-1 with TRBJ1-2; weak D call: TRBD1 (6 bases). The CDR3 spans 12 residues. Per the germline V gene, CDR1 is SQVTM and CDR2 is ANQGSEA. V was clipped by 8 bases and J by 8 bases, with 18 bases between them. The CDR3 protein is CSTWTQGGGYTF. In DNA, the CDR3 is TGCAGCACATGGACACAGGGTGGCGGCTACACCTTC.

This chain uses TRBV5-1 with TRBJ1-1, with D possibly matching TRBD1 (6 bases). Trimming cost V 0 bases and J 0 bases, with 9 bases left between them. The CDR3 is 15 amino acids. Germline CDR1 is SGHRS and CDR2 is YFSETQ. CDR3: CASSLGTAMNTEAFF. The CDR3 region has the DNA TGCGCCAGCAGCTTGGGGACAGCCATGAACACTGAAGCTTTCTTT.

The gene calls are TRBV5-6 and TRBJ2-1; possible D gene TRBD1, 6 bases. The CDR3 is 19 amino acids. V lost 1 base and J lost 1, with 21 bases in between. CDR1 SGHDT and CDR2 YYEEEE come from the germline V gene. The chain's CDR3 is CASSLHRRTTGRSYNEQFF. The DNA for the CDR3 is TGTGCCAGCAGCTTGCACCGACGGACAACAGGGCGTTCCTACAATGAGCAGTTCTTC.

This clone was observed a single time. The CDR3 nucleotides are TGTGCCAGCAGTGAGGGGACATCCTACGAGCAGTACTTC. This gives the protein CASSEGTSYEQYF. J is TRBJ2-7 and V is TRBV6-1, with a weak D call TRBD1 (6 bases). The CDR3 runs 13 residues. With 3 bases removed from V and 1 base from J, the gap between germline ends came to 7 bases. Germline-derived CDR1 and CDR2 are MNHNS and SASEGT.

The rearrangement joins TRBV7-3 to TRBJ2-3; no reliable D call. The CDR3 is 13 amino acids. Germline V gene data show CDR1 as SGHTA and CDR2 as FQGTGA. V was pared by 5 bases and J by 5 bases, with 11 bases between. The CDR3 protein is CASSPRPEDTQYF. In DNA, the CDR3 is TGTGCCAGCAGCCCCCGCCCGGAAGATACGCAGTATTTT.

DNA for the CDR3: TGTGCCAGCAGCCCCCGGGCCTCTTATGGCTACACCTTC. It yields the protein CASSPRASYGYTF. This chain joins TRBV28 and TRBJ1-2; no definite D call. From germline, CDR1 is MDHEN and CDR2 SYDVKM. This CDR3 is built from 13 residues. The V end was cut by 6 bases, the J end by 5 bases, with 13 bases between.

The V call is TRBV9, the J call TRBJ1-2; D gene ambiguous. V dropped 0 bases and J dropped 4 bases, with 7 bases sitting between them. This CDR3 contains 13 residues. Germline V gene sequence: CDR1 SGDLS, CDR2 YYNGEE. In nucleotides, the CDR3 is TGTGCCAGCAGCGTAGTTGAAGGCTATGGCTACACCTTC. Protein product: CASSVVEGYGYTF.

This rearrangement joins TRBV19 to TRBJ2-3, with D possibly being TRBD1 or TRBD2 (5 bases each). CDR3 length equals 13 residues. V dropped 7 bases and J dropped 1 base, with 9 bases sitting between them. Germline V gives CDR1 LNHDA, CDR2 SQIVND (reference sequence). CDR3 nucleotides: TGTGCCAGTATGTTGGGGGGCACAGATACGCAGTATTTT. This gives the protein CASMLGGTDTQYF.

This clone was seen a handful of times. This chain joins TRBV5-1 and TRBJ2-7, with 10 bases lining up with TRBD2. Germline V gene sequence: CDR1 SGHRS, CDR2 YFSETQ. The length of the CDR3 is 15 residues. V gave up 1 base and J gave up 6 bases; unmatched junction bases: 7. The CDR3 sequence is CASSLISGGAIEQYF. The CDR3 bases are TGCGCCAGCAGCTTGATCAGCGGGGGGGCGATCGAGCAGTACTTC.

This chain joins TRBV2 and TRBJ2-7, with a tentative D call TRBD1 (5 bases). V gave up 5 bases and J gave up 3 bases, with 8 bases separating them. Germline V gene lookup returns CDR1 SNHLY and CDR2 FYNNEI. The CDR3 contains 12 residues. This CDR3 reads CASSRTNYEQYF. CDR3 sequence (DNA): TGTGCCAGCAGTCGGACAAACTACGAGCAGTACTTC.

The chain uses TRBV15 and TRBJ2-2, with D tentatively TRBD2 (7 bases). Trimming shortened V by 8 bases and J by 6 bases, and 13 bases separated the two germline ends. This CDR3 contains 13 residues. Germline V CDR1 and CDR2: LNHNV, YYDKDF (reference sequence). The CDR3 DNA follows: TGTGCCACCTTCCGCGGGGGCTCCGGGGAGCTGTTTTTT. It encodes CATFRGGSGELFF. The full variable domain, in which reference TRBV15 and TRBJ2-2 provide the parts outside the CDR3, is DAMVIQNPRYQVTQFGKPVTLSCSQTLNHNVMYWYQQKSSQAPKLLFHYYDKDFNNEADTPDNFQSRRPNTSFCFLDIRSPGLGDTAMYLCATFRGGSGELFFGEGSRLTVL.

The chain carries TRBV19 and TRBJ1-1, with D tentatively TRBD1 (6 bases). Germline V gene data show CDR1 as LNHDA and CDR2 as SQIVND (reference sequence). The V gene lost 5 bases and the J gene lost 8 bases, with 18 bases spanning the gap. This CDR3 spans 14 amino acids. The CDR3 spells CASSPRDIDEEAFF. The DNA for the CDR3 is TGTGCCAGTAGTCCCCGGGACATTGATGAAGAAGCTTTCTTT.

This clone was observed a handful of times. The V and J genes are TRBV5-1 and TRBJ1-1; 7 bases agree with TRBD1. Trimming at V came to 6 bases and at J to 1 base, leaving 9 bases not matched to a gene. CDR3 size: 15 residues. In germline, CDR1 is SGHRS, CDR2 YFSETQ. CDR3 region: CASKEQGRANTEAFF. CDR3 DNA sequence: TGCGCCAGCAAGGAACAGGGGAGGGCGAACACTGAAGCTTTCTTT.

The rearrangement uses TRBV5-1 and TRBJ2-3; D might be TRBD2 (6 bases). This CDR3 is 15 amino acids long. With 0 bases removed from V and 6 bases from J, the gap between germline ends came to 14 bases. Germline V gene sequence: CDR1 SGHRS, CDR2 YFSETQ. CDR3 sequence: CASSLVGTVADTQYF. The CDR3 DNA sequence: TGCGCCAGCAGCTTGGTCGGGACTGTTGCGGATACGCAGTATTTT.

In this sample, this clone turned up a few times. This sequence joins TRBV5-1 and TRBJ2-5; 7 bases agree with TRBD2. CDR1 SGHRS and CDR2 YFSETQ come from the germline V gene. The V segment lost 4 bases and the J segment 4 bases; nucleotides outside the gene matches: 10. The CDR3 runs 15 residues. The CDR3, as DNA: TGCGCCAGCAGCCCCGTTTGGGGGGGAACAGAGACCCAGTACTTC. Its protein product is CASSPVWGGTETQYF.

The genes are TRBV7-2 and TRBJ1-6; 10 bases match TRBD1. V gave up 4 bases and J gave up 7 bases; unmatched junction bases: 4. CDR3 size: 15 residues. Germline CDR1 SGHTA, CDR2 FQGNSA. CDR3 in DNA: TGTGCCAGCAGCTCACGGGGACAGGGGAATTCACCCCTCCACTTT. It is translated as CASSSRGQGNSPLHF.

This clone was recorded only once. J is TRBJ2-5 and V is TRBV6-5; no reliable D call. The CDR3 length is 12 residues. CDR1 and CDR2 (germline): MNHEY, SVGAGI. Trimming took off 5 bases at V and 3 bases at J, with 7 bases between the two ends. The CDR3 DNA reads TGTGCCAGCAGTCGAGGTGAAGAGACCCAGTACTTC. This encodes CASSRGEETQYF.

The chain uses TRBV5-1 and TRBJ2-5; D remains ambiguous. Germline-derived CDR1 and CDR2 are SGHRS and YFSETQ. This CDR3 is 16 amino acids long. V lost 0 bases and J 3 bases, leaving 15 bases between the germline ends. CDR3 DNA: TGCGCCAGCAGCTTGGATAGACAAGCCCGCAAAGAGACCCAGTACTTC. Protein: CASSLDRQARKETQYF.

The chain recombines TRBV2 with TRBJ1-1, with D perhaps matching TRBD1 (5 bases). CDR1 and CDR2 from the germline V gene are SNHLY and FYNNEI. This CDR3 has 15 residues. The germline V and J ends were trimmed by 5 bases and 4 bases, with 17 bases remaining between them. The CDR3 DNA is TGTGCCAGCAGTAGAACGGGGGGAGGAGGCACTGAAGCTTTCTTT. Its protein is CASSRTGGGGTEAFF.

The rearrangement uses TRBV6-5 and TRBJ2-7, with a possible D match to TRBD2 (6 bases). V was shortened by 1 base and J by 5 bases, with 15 bases between the two germline ends. The germline CDR1 and CDR2 sequences are MNHEY and SVGAGI. The CDR3 runs 15 residues. The CDR3 spells CASSYLRLGRNEQYF. DNA for the CDR3: TGTGCCAGCAGTTACTTAAGACTTGGGAGGAACGAGCAGTACTTC.

The chain has TRBV10-3 and TRBJ2-7; 15 nucleotides line up with TRBD2. The CDR3 is made up of 14 amino acids. The V and J ends lost 7 bases and 5 bases, in that order; junction bases with no gene match: 3. Germline loops: CDR1 ENHRY, CDR2 SYGVKD. CDR3 amino acids: CAIKGLAGGNEQYF. In DNA form, the CDR3 reads TGTGCCATCAAAGGACTAGCGGGGGGGAACGAGCAGTACTTC.

This clone was found a few times. CDR3 coding DNA: TGCAGCGTTGCGGGGGACGGCAATCAGCCCCAGCATTTT. Residues: CSVAGDGNQPQHF. The gene calls are TRBV29-1 and TRBJ1-5, with D possibly being TRBD1 (5 bases). The CDR3 spans 13 residues. Trimming removed 4 bases at V and 2 bases at J, with 9 bases between. Germline CDR1 and CDR2: SQVTM and ANQGSEA.

The V and J genes are TRBV6-1 and TRBJ1-1; D call uncertain. The CDR3 covers 14 residues. CDR1 is MNHNS, CDR2 SASEGT, per germline. V was trimmed by 4 bases and J by 1 base, leaving 10 bases between them. CDR3 in amino acids: CASSGDTRNTEAFF. In DNA form, the CDR3 reads TGTGCCAGCAGTGGAGACACCAGGAACACTGAAGCTTTCTTT.

V is TRBV5-4 and J is TRBJ2-2; D call uncertain. Trimming shortened V by 3 bases and J by 5 bases, and 14 bases separated the two germline ends. Germline V gene lookup returns CDR1 SGHNT and CDR2 YYREEE (reference sequence). The CDR3 contains 15 residues. CDR3 loop: CASSSPGRATGELFF. DNA for the CDR3: TGTGCCAGCAGCTCCCCCGGACGGGCAACCGGGGAGCTGTTTTTT.

The gene calls are TRBV7-6 and TRBJ2-5, with a possible D match to TRBD2 (5 bases). The CDR3 is 14 amino acids. Germline V gene lookup returns CDR1 SGHVS and CDR2 FNYEAQ. The V end lost 6 bases, the J end lost 2 bases, and 13 bases lay between the germline ends. CDR3 residues: CASSTRGRQETQYF. In nucleotides, the CDR3 is TGTGCCAGCAGTACCCGGGGAAGGCAAGAGACCCAGTACTTC.

V and J are TRBV19 and TRBJ2-2; the D gene is possibly TRBD1 (6 bases). Germline CDR1 LNHDA, CDR2 SQIVND (reference sequence). This CDR3 is built from 16 residues. Trimming took off 1 base at V and 3 bases at J, with 12 bases between the two ends. The CDR3 loop reads CASSIARGADTGELFF. The CDR3 DNA follows: TGTGCCAGTAGTATAGCCAGGGGAGCGGACACCGGGGAGCTGTTTTTT. Based on the CDR3 plus reference TRBV19 and TRBJ2-2, the full variable domain is DGGITQSPKYLFRKEGQNVTLSCEQNLNHDAMYWYRQDPGQGLRLIYYSQIVNDFQKGDIAEGYSVSREKKESFPLTVTSAQKNPTAFYLCASSIARGADTGELFFGEGSRLTVL.

This clone has only one observation. The chain recombines TRBV4-3 with TRBJ2-7; 7 nucleotides align to TRBD1. The CDR3 is 16 amino acids. Germline V gives CDR1 LGHNA, CDR2 YSLEER. J gave up 6 bases and V 1 base, and 12 bases lay outside the gene matches. In nucleotides, the CDR3 is TGCGCCAGCAGCCAAGGCCTGGAAGGGGGCTGGGGCGAGCAGTACTTC. Amino acid sequence: CASSQGLEGGWGEQYF.

The CDR3 bases are TGTGCCAGCAGTGTCGGGGGGATGGGTTCACCCCTCCACTTT. Translation gives CASSVGGMGSPLHF. The J gene is TRBJ1-6, the V gene TRBV25-1; perhaps TRBD1 as D (5 bases). Germline CDR1 reads MGHDK; CDR2 reads SYGVNS. The CDR3 sequence is 14 residues long. V was clipped by 4 bases and J by 9 bases, with 13 bases between them.